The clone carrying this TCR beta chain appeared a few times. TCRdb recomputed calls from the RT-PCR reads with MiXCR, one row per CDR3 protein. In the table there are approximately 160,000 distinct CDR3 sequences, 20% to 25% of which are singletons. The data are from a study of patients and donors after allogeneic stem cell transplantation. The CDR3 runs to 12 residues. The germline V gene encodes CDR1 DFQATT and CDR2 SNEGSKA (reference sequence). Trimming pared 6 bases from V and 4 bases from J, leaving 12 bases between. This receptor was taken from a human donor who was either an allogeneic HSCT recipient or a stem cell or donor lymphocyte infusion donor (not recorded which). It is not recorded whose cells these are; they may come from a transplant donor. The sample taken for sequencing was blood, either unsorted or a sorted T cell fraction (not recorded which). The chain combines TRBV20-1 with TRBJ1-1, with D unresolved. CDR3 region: CSALGEGTEAFF. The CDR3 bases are TGCAGTGCCCTAGGTGAGGGCACTGAAGCTTTCTTT.